Sequencing of this T cell receptor beta chain was carried out in a study of shared clonotypes between healthy human individuals. Across the whole study: A few men and a couple of women, aged 18 to 49, were donors. Study-level points and caveats: Among the subsets, naive ones generally showed larger estimated richness than memory ones.

The CDR3 extends over 16 amino acids. CDR1 and CDR2 from the germline V gene are SGHRS and YFSETQ. V trimming: 0 bases; J trimming: 2 bases; junction bases outside the gene matches: 4. A split of CD4+ cells into CD45RA+ naive and CD45RA-negative memory subsets was performed. This clone has only a few counts. What it binds is not known. Assay: immunoSEQ multiplex PCR; the TCRdb copy retains only in-frame clones and omits some. This table holds about 1.1 million clones, 60% to 80% found once. This clonotype was obtained from a man younger than 35 in good health. Some clones in this sample may be carry-over from other donors' samples. Sequenced: memory CD4+ T cells from PBMCs. This sample's subset: CD45RA-negative fraction. The chain is built from TRBV5-1 and TRBJ2-1; 8 positions match TRBD2. DNA for the CDR3: TGCGCCAGCAGCTTGGTGACGGGAGGGCCCTACAATGAGCAGTTCTTC. Residues: CASSLVTGGPYNEQFF.